The 13 T cell receptor beta chains below were found in one sample sequenced in a study of T cell changes during pregnancy in multiple sclerosis. Repertoires were generated with immunoSEQ multiplex PCR, while TCRdb's copy carries only in-frame clones and drops some. This table has fewer than 55,000 clones, around 92% appearing once. The sample consisted of peripheral blood, taken after pregnancy. The receptors shown here come from a female donor with multiple sclerosis, enrolled in a pregnancy study.

The chain recombines TRBV10-3 with TRBJ2-5, with TRBD2 identical over 8 bases. The germline V gene encodes CDR1 ENHRY and CDR2 SYGVKD. The CDR3 is made up of 15 amino acids. J gave up 2 bases and V 2 bases, and 4 bases lay outside the gene matches. The CDR3 spells CAISEPGLAQETQYF. DNA of the CDR3: TGTGCCATCAGTGAGCCCGGACTAGCACAAGAGACCCAGTACTTC.

V is TRBV18 and J is TRBJ1-2; weak D call: TRBD1 (6 bases). The CDR3 is made up of 13 amino acids. CDR1 is KGHSH and CDR2 is LQKENI in the germline V gene. Trimming stripped 5 bases from V and 5 bases from J, with 12 bases between. Here the CDR3 reads CASSGDIYYGYTF. DNA of the CDR3: TGTGCCAGCTCAGGGGACATCTATTATGGCTACACCTTC.

This clone is a singleton in its sample. CDR3 sequence (DNA): TGTGCCAGCAGCCTACAGGGAACGGATGGCTACACCTTC. Its protein product is CASSLQGTDGYTF. The chain is built from TRBV5-6 and TRBJ1-2, with D perhaps matching TRBD1 (6 bases). Germline V lookup: CDR1 SGHDT, CDR2 YYEEEE. The V end lost 4 bases, the J end lost 6 bases, and 13 bases lay between the germline ends. The CDR3 totals 13 residues.

V and J are TRBV30 and TRBJ2-1; tentatively, D is TRBD2 (5 bases). CDR1 GTSNPN and CDR2 SVGIG come from the germline V gene (reference sequence). V was pared by 5 bases and J by 2 bases, with 16 bases between. The CDR3 runs 15 residues. The CDR3 sequence is CAWDKSGGTYNEQFF. CDR3 sequence (DNA): TGTGCCTGGGACAAAAGCGGCGGCACCTACAATGAGCAGTTCTTC. Drawing the rest from reference TRBV30 and TRBJ2-1, the complete variable domain is SQTIHQWPATLVQPVGSPLSLECTVEGTSNPNLYWYRQAAGRGLQLLFYSVGIGQISSEVPQNLSASRPQDRQFILSSKKLLLSDSGFYLCAWDKSGGTYNEQFFGPGTRLTVL.

The V and J genes are TRBV27 and TRBJ1-3; D is undetermined. V lost 2 bases and J lost 0, with 11 bases in between. The germline V gene encodes CDR1 MNHEY and CDR2 SMNVEV (reference sequence). This CDR3 has 16 residues. CDR3 protein: CASSLRGPSSGNTIYF. The CDR3 DNA is TGTGCCAGCAGTTTACGGGGTCCGAGCTCTGGAAACACCATATATTTT.

The chain has TRBV6-1 and TRBJ2-2; 7 nucleotides align to TRBD2. Germline CDR1 reads MNHNS; CDR2 reads SASEGT. The CDR3 runs to 15 residues. V lost 10 bases and J lost 0; bases outside the gene matches: 8. The CDR3 nucleotides are TGTGCCACCGTCCCGGGACTACCGAACACCGGGGAGCTGTTTTTT. It is translated as CATVPGLPNTGELFF.

The V and J genes are TRBV6-6 and TRBJ1-3, with 7 bases identical to TRBD1. Germline V gives CDR1 MNHNY, CDR2 SVGAGI (reference sequence). This CDR3 is 16 amino acids long. After removal of 2 bases from V and 3 bases from J, the junction contained 7 bases not matched to a gene. The DNA of the CDR3 is TGTGCCAGCAGTTACACCGACAGGGTCGGTGGAAACACCATATATTTT. It yields the protein CASSYTDRVGGNTIYF.

This rearrangement joins TRBV11-3 to TRBJ1-1; D possibly corresponds to TRBD1 (5 bases). Trimming stripped 5 bases from V and 1 base from J, with 11 bases between. Germline-derived CDR1 and CDR2 are SGHNT and YENEEA. This CDR3 region has 14 residues. The CDR3: CASSPGQGNTEAFF. The CDR3 nucleotides read TGTGCCAGCAGCCCCGGTCAGGGGAACACTGAAGCTTTCTTT.

The J gene is TRBJ2-3, the V gene TRBV7-6; 7 bases fit TRBD2. After removal of 9 bases from V and 1 base from J, the junction contained 4 bases not matched to a gene. The germline CDR1 and CDR2 sequences are SGHVS and FNYEAQ. The CDR3 runs to 13 residues. The CDR3: CASRSGGTDTQYF. DNA for the CDR3: TGTGCCAGTAGAAGCGGGGGCACAGATACGCAGTATTTT.

The rearrangement links TRBV2 to TRBJ1-6; 7 bases are shared with TRBD1. Trimming removed 3 bases from V and 10 bases from J; junction bases left unmatched: 6. The length of the CDR3 is 14 residues. Germline V gene data show CDR1 as SNHLY and CDR2 as FYNNEI. The CDR3 protein is CASSDEGARSPLHF. CDR3 bases: TGTGCCAGCAGTGACGAGGGGGCGAGATCACCCCTCCACTTT.

The J gene is TRBJ2-3, the V gene TRBV7-2; possibly TRBD2 for D (5 bases). Per germline, CDR1 SGHTA and CDR2 FQGNSA. The CDR3 contains 16 residues. V was clipped by 4 bases and J by 6 bases, with 20 bases between them. The CDR3 loop reads CASSSQVAGSRDTQYF. For the CDR3, the DNA is TGTGCCAGCAGCTCCCAGGTCGCGGGTAGTAGGGATACGCAGTATTTT.

CDR3 sequence: CASSQGGTVESSPLHF. The CDR3 region has the DNA TGTGCCAGCAGCCAAGGGGGGACAGTCGAGTCTTCACCCCTCCACTTT. The chain is built from TRBV7-8 and TRBJ1-6; 7 bases are shared with TRBD1. The CDR3 loop spans 16 amino acids. Trimming at V came to 5 bases and at J to 9 bases, leaving 13 bases not matched to a gene. Germline V lookup: CDR1 SGHVS, CDR2 FQNEAQ.

V is TRBV19 and J is TRBJ1-1; TRBD1 matches at 10 bases. This CDR3 spans 16 amino acids. Germline V gene data show CDR1 as LNHDA and CDR2 as SQIVND (reference sequence). Unmatched junction bases numbered 7, after V lost 5 bases and J lost 1 base. CDR3 loop: CASSVGQGKGNTEAFF. CDR3 nucleotide sequence: TGTGCCAGTAGTGTGGGACAGGGGAAGGGGAACACTGAAGCTTTCTTT.